Listed below are T cell receptor beta chains from one sample, sequenced in a study of blood T cell repertoires in COVID-19. Sequencing was performed with immunoSEQ multiplex PCR; in TCRdb, only in-frame clones are kept and a portion is missing. Found here are about 280,000 clones, approximately 85% of them singletons; the top ten hold about 14%. Sequencing input: peripheral blood. The receptors were sampled from a human donor in a cohort sampled during active COVID-19. The CDR3 runs from the conserved cysteine through the conserved F or W. D genes are given only for firm matches. Expanded clones are given a class, and other clones once, few, many or no size at all.

D	V	size	J	CDR3	DNA
-	TRBV9	-	TRBJ2-1	CASSVGRRLAGEQFF	TGTGCCAGCAGCGTAGGCCGGAGGCTAGCAGGTGAGCAGTTCTTC
-	TRBV15	-	TRBJ2-7	CATSRARGAYEQYF	TGTGCCACCAGCAGAGCCAGGGGAGCCTACGAGCAGTACTTC
-	TRBV18	-	TRBJ1-3	CASSPPPGRSGNTIYF	TGTGCCAGCTCACCACCCCCCGGTCGCTCTGGAAACACCATATATTTT
-	TRBV3-1/TRBV3-2	few	TRBJ1-6	CASSLRQGRAPLHF	TGTGCCAGCAGCCTAAGGCAGGGGCGGGCACCCCTCCACTTT
TRBD2	TRBV19	-	TRBJ2-5	CASSPSGSGETQYF	TGTGCCAGTAGTCCGAGCGGGAGTGGGGAGACCCAGTACTTC
-	TRBV3-1/TRBV3-2	-	TRBJ2-6	CASSHFTVSGANVLTF	TGTGCCAGCAGCCATTTTACAGTGTCTGGGGCCAACGTCCTGACTTTC
TRBD2	TRBV10-3	-	TRBJ2-7	CASTFSGRAVDEQYF	TGTGCCAGCACCTTTAGCGGGAGGGCCGTGGACGAGCAGTACTTC
-	TRBV5-1	-	TRBJ2-7	CASSPAVSSYEQYF	TGCGCCAGCAGCCCAGCGGTGAGCTCCTACGAGCAGTACTTC
TRBD1	TRBV5-1	once	TRBJ1-5	CASSNTGESNQPQHF	TGCGCCAGCAGCAACACAGGGGAGAGCAATCAGCCCCAGCATTTT
TRBD2	TRBV19	-	TRBJ2-1	CASSIDRGTSGNNEQFF	TGTGCCAGTAGTATAGATCGCGGGACTAGCGGGAACAATGAGCAGTTCTTC
-	TRBV18	few	TRBJ1-2	CASSPRDTGGYTF	TGTGCCAGCTCACCACGAGACACGGGAGGCTACACCTTC
-	TRBV27	-	TRBJ1-1	CASSFLQGREAFF	TGTGCCAGCAGTTTCCTACAGGGTAGAGAAGCTTTCTTT
-	TRBV2	-	TRBJ1-3	CASGRGNTIYF	TGTGCCAGCGGCCGTGGAAACACCATATATTTT
-	TRBV2	-	TRBJ2-3	CASKQTIGAGTDTQYF	TGTGCCAGTAAACAGACGATAGGGGCCGGCACAGATACGCAGTATTTT
TRBD2	TRBV7-9	-	TRBJ2-7	CASSPQRGASGRNYEQYF	TGTGCCAGCAGCCCCCAGCGGGGGGCTAGCGGGAGGAACTACGAGCAGTACTTC
TRBD2	TRBV7-6	-	TRBJ2-7	CASARTSGSSYEQYF	TGTGCCAGCGCGAGGACTAGCGGAAGCTCCTACGAGCAGTACTTC
-	TRBV7-7	-	TRBJ2-2	CASSPSPGAGELFF	TGTGCTAGCAGCCCAAGTCCAGGGGCCGGGGAGCTGTTTTTT
-	TRBV24-1	-	TRBJ2-1	CATGSRGFLDEQFF	TGTGCCACCGGGAGCAGGGGCTTTTTGGATGAGCAGTTCTTC
TRBD1	TRBV19	-	TRBJ2-3	CASAGTGTTDTQYF	TGTGCCAGCGCCGGGACAGGGACCACAGATACGCAGTATTTT